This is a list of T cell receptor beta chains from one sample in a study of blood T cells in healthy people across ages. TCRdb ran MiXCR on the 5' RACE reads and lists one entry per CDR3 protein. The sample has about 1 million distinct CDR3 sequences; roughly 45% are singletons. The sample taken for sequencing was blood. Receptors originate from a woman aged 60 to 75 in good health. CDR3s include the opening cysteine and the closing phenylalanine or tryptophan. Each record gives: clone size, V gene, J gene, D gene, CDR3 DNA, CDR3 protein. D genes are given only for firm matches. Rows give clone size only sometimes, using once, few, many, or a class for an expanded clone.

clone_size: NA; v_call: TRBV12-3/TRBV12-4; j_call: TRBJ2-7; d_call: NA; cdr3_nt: TGTGCCAGCCGTCGACTGGATAACTACGAGCAGTACTTC; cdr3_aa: CASRRLDNYEQYF
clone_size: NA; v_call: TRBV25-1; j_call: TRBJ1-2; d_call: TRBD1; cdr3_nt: TGTGCCAGCAGTGACCGGGGACAGGGGGGCTATGGCTACACCTTC; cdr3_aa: CASSDRGQGGYGYTF
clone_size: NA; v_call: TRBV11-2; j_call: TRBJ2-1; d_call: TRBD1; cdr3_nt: TGTGCCAGCAGGAGGCAGGGGGCTGGTGAGCAGTTCTTC; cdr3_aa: CASRRQGAGEQFF
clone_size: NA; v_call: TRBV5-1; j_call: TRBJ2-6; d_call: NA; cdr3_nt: TGCGCCAGCAGCTTGGACTCGACTGGGGCCAACGTCCTGACTTTC; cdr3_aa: CASSLDSTGANVLTF
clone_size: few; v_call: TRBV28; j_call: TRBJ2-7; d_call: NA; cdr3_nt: TGTGCCAGCAGCCCAGGTACACCCATCTACGAGCAGTACTTC; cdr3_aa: CASSPGTPIYEQYF
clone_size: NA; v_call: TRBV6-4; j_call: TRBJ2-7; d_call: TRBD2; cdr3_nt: TGTGCCAGCAGTGACTCGTCGGGGGTAGCGGGAGGGGGCTACGAGCAGTACTTC; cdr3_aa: CASSDSSGVAGGGYEQYF
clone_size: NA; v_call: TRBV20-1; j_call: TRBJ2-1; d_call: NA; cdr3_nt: TGCAGTGCTAGAGATCCTAGCAGGCATGAGCAGTTCTTC; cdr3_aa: CSARDPSRHEQFF
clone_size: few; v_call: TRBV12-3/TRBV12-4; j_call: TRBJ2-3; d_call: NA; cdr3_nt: TGTGCCAGCAGTTTGCTGACAGCCACAGATACGCAGTATTTT; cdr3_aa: CASSLLTATDTQYF
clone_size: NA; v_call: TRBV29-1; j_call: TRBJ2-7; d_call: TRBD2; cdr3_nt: TGCAGCGTTGAAGGACCGGGACTAGCTGACTCCTACGAGCAGTACTTC; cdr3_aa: CSVEGPGLADSYEQYF
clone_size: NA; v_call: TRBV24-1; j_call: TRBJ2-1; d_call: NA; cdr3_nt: TGTGCCACCAGTGATTTGCCCGGAAATGAGCAGTTCTTC; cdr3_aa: CATSDLPGNEQFF
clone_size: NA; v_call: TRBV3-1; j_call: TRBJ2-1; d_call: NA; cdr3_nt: TGTGCCAGCAGCCGGTCAGAGCGTGAGCAGTTCTTC; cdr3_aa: CASSRSEREQFF
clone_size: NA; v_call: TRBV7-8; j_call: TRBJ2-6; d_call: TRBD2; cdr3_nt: TGTGCCAGCAGCTTAGCCCACATAGCGGGAGCCTACTCTGGGGCCAACGTCCTGACTTTC; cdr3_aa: CASSLAHIAGAYSGANVLTF